This T cell receptor beta chain was sequenced in a study of blood T cells in healthy people across ages. V lost 0 bases to trimming and J lost 9 bases, with 9 bases between them. The CDR3 spans 13 residues. Germline CDR1 reads MNHEY; CDR2 reads SVGAGI. Then a second PCR, running about 6 to 12 cycles, was carried out with a sample-barcoded 5' primer and a J-beta primer mix. From the 5' RACE reads, TCRdb called clonotypes with MiXCR, one entry per CDR3 protein. In the table there are hundreds of thousands of distinct CDR3 sequences, roughly 50% of which are singletons. Material for sequencing was blood. The chain uses TRBV6-5 and TRBJ2-1; D not certain. The clonotype comes from a man aged 40-49 years in good health. CDR3 DNA: TGTGCCAGCAGTTACTCGAAGGGTTCTGAGCAGTTCTTC. It encodes CASSYSKGSEQFF.